The T cell receptor beta chain under discussion was sequenced for a study of beta chain features in type 1 diabetes. Study-wide results and caveats: PCR might favor shorter templates, but any such skew would affect patients and controls equally. All four CD4+ subsets of Type 1 diabetes patients contained TCRB CDR3s that were moderately but significantly shorter. The similarity of naive, central memory and Treg TCRB repertoires appeared greater among patients than among healthy donors.

Worth noting for this clone: Its antigen is as yet unknown.

The single heparinised draw taken from each donor contained about 100 mL of blood on average. The authors sorted CD4+ naive, central memory, regulatory and stem cell-like memory cells via CD45RO/CCR7/CD25/CD127/CD95/CD27. V dropped 5 bases and J dropped 4 bases, with 12 bases sitting between them. The CDR3 contains 14 residues. The germline V gene has CDR1 MNHNS and CDR2 SASEGT. Sequencing targeted expressed TCRB transcripts, as all isolated RNA had been reverse transcribed. Sequencing used immunoSEQ multiplex PCR; TCRdb keeps in-frame clones, though not all of them. In the table there are under 400,000 clones, around an eighth of which are singletons.

The sequence was obtained from a woman younger than 35 with type 1 diabetes. Sequencing was performed on naive CD4+ T cells from blood. V gene TRBV6-1 combines with J gene TRBJ2-1; possible D gene TRBD2, 6 bases. CDR3 sequence (DNA): TGTGCCAGCAGTCGGGACTCGAAATACAATGAGCAGTTCTTC. This gives the protein CASSRDSKYNEQFF.